Following are 10 T cell receptor beta chains from one sample sequenced in a study of beta chain features in type 1 diabetes. What was sequenced were expressed TCRB transcripts, since all of the isolated RNA had been reverse transcribed. Produced via immunoSEQ multiplex PCR; TCRdb's table is partial and in-frame only. This sample yields about 130,000 clones, of which just over 9% are seen a single time; 0.68% belongs to the top ten. The sample taken for sequencing was central memory CD4+ T cells from blood. The origin of the receptors is a man between 18 and 29 years old in good health.

This rearrangement joins TRBV11-2 to TRBJ2-5; 8 positions agree with TRBD1. There are 16 residues in the CDR3. Germline V gene data show CDR1 as SGHAT and CDR2 as FQNNGV. The ends lost 1 base at V and 4 bases at J; junction bases unmatched: 8. The CDR3, as DNA: TGTGCCAGCAGCTTAGGAGACAGGGGTAGAGGAGAGACCCAGTACTTC. Encoded protein: CASSLGDRGRGETQYF. The whole variable domain, filled in from reference TRBV11-2 and TRBJ2-5, reads EAGVAQSPRYKIIEKRQSVAFWCNPISGHATLYWYQQILGQGPKLLIQFQNNGVVDDSQLPKDRFSAERLKGVDSTLKIQPAKLEDSAVYLCASSLGDRGRGETQYFGPGTRLLVL.

The chain joins TRBV9 to TRBJ1-1; D possibly corresponds to TRBD1 (6 bases). V was trimmed by 2 bases and J by 1 base, leaving 6 bases between them. This CDR3 has 13 residues. CDR1 and CDR2 (germline): SGDLS, YYNGEE. The CDR3 loop is CASSVGANTEAFF. For the CDR3, the DNA is TGTGCCAGCAGCGTGGGGGCGAACACTGAAGCTTTCTTT.

The CDR3 sequence is CASSYSDNRSEKLFF. The CDR3 DNA reads TGTGCCAGCAGTTACTCGGACAACAGGAGTGAAAAACTGTTTTTT. The rearrangement uses TRBV6-6 and TRBJ1-4; possibly TRBD1 for D (5 bases). The CDR3 extends over 15 amino acids. Germline loops: CDR1 MNHNY, CDR2 SVGAGI (reference sequence). V lost 0 bases to trimming and J lost 7 bases, with 12 bases between them.

There are a few counts of this clone. This chain links TRBV28 with TRBJ1-3; tentative D call: TRBD1 (6 bases). Trimming left V 2 bases short and J 2 bases short, with 7 bases between. Germline values: CDR1 MDHEN, CDR2 SYDVKM. This CDR3 comprises 14 residues. The CDR3 loop reads CASSLNRAGNTIYF. CDR3 nucleotides: TGTGCCAGCAGTTTAAACAGGGCTGGAAACACCATATATTTT.

This chain links TRBV2 with TRBJ2-7; 11 bases fit TRBD1. Germline assignment: CDR1 SNHLY and CDR2 FYNNEI. Unmatched junction bases numbered 5, after V lost 7 bases and J lost 6 bases. The CDR3 is 13 amino acids. The DNA of the CDR3 is TGTGCCAGCATAGGACAGGGGGCGGGCGAGCAGTACTTC. Amino acid sequence: CASIGQGAGEQYF.

This clone was found a few times. The V call is TRBV7-2, the J call TRBJ1-6, with 8 positions matching TRBD1. The CDR3 spans 14 residues. CDR1 and CDR2 from the germline V gene are SGHTA and FQGNSA. The ends lost 5 bases at V and 8 bases at J; junction bases unmatched: 5. The CDR3 DNA reads TGTGCCAGCAGCCTCGGACAGGGTTATTCACCCCTCCACTTT. It codes for CASSLGQGYSPLHF.

This chain links TRBV19 with TRBJ1-1, with D perhaps matching TRBD1 (5 bases). This CDR3 is 12 amino acids long. Trimming left V 7 bases short and J 11 bases short, with 17 bases between. CDR1 LNHDA and CDR2 SQIVND come from the germline V gene (reference sequence). The CDR3 is CASKSAGVGAFF. The CDR3 region has the DNA TGTGCCAGTAAATCAGCGGGGGTTGGTGCTTTCTTT.

This chain joins TRBV7-2 and TRBJ2-3; TRBD1 matches 7 bases. The trim removed 3 bases at V and 2 bases at J, leaving 2 bases unmatched. Germline V gene lookup returns CDR1 SGHTA and CDR2 FQGNSA. This CDR3 is built from 14 residues. The chain's CDR3 is CASSLDRNTDTQYF. The CDR3 DNA is TGTGCCAGCAGCTTGGACAGGAACACAGATACGCAGTATTTT.

The chain is built from TRBV11-2 and TRBJ2-1; perhaps TRBD1 as D (6 bases). V was cut by 0 bases and J by 10 bases, with 10 bases left in between. The CDR3 contains 13 residues. From germline, CDR1 is SGHAT and CDR2 FQNNGV. The CDR3 is CASSLDRQGEQFF. CDR3 bases: TGTGCCAGCAGCTTAGATCGGCAGGGGGAGCAGTTCTTC.

The chain is built from TRBV30 and TRBJ1-5; the D gene is possibly TRBD1 (5 bases). There are 15 residues in the CDR3. V lost 0 bases and J 1 base, leaving 10 bases between the germline ends. Germline V gene data show CDR1 as GTSNPN and CDR2 as SVGIG (reference sequence). CDR3 sequence reads: CAWSVGTGSNQPQHF. As DNA, the CDR3 is TGTGCCTGGAGTGTAGGGACTGGAAGCAATCAGCCCCAGCATTTT.